The next 22 T cell receptor beta chains were all read from a single sample in a study of early T cells in non-severe SARS-CoV-2 infection. From the 5' RACE reads, TCRdb called clonotypes with MiXCR, one entry per CDR3 protein. The sample has approximately 70,000 distinct CDR3 sequences, roughly 11% seen once. The source material was whole blood, sampled at baseline. The receptors were sampled from an adult who was a healthcare worker with PCR-confirmed SARS-CoV-2 infection or an uninfected control (not recorded which).

The sample holds a few counts of this clonotype. The chain is built from TRBV5-1 and TRBJ2-1; tentative D call: TRBD2 (6 bases). CDR3 length: 14 residues. Germline CDR1 SGHRS, CDR2 YFSETQ. The V gene lost 5 bases and the J gene lost 7 bases, with 16 bases spanning the gap. CDR3 residues: CASRRAGRLNEQFF. In nucleotides, the CDR3 is TGCGCCAGCAGAAGGGCGGGGAGACTGAATGAGCAGTTCTTC.

The chain combines TRBV20-1 with TRBJ2-1; D remains ambiguous. Germline values: CDR1 DFQATT, CDR2 SNEGSKA (reference sequence). The V gene lost 6 bases and the J gene lost 8 bases, with 14 bases spanning the gap. The CDR3 is 12 amino acids. Written as DNA, the CDR3 is TGCAGTGCGTTGAGTCTAGAACATGAGCAGTTCTTC. It encodes CSALSLEHEQFF.

This sequence joins TRBV11-2 and TRBJ2-3; possibly TRBD2 for D (5 bases). Germline lookup yields CDR1 SGHAT and CDR2 FQNNGV. This CDR3 region has 15 residues. Trimming shortened V by 1 base and J by 3 bases, and 11 bases separated the two germline ends. CDR3 DNA sequence: TGTGCCAGCAGCTTAGGAGCGCCGGGGACAGATACGCAGTATTTT. It is translated as CASSLGAPGTDTQYF.

This clonotype was observed many times. This chain links TRBV5-1 with TRBJ2-1; D might be TRBD1 (6 bases). Germline V gene sequence: CDR1 SGHRS, CDR2 YFSETQ. The CDR3 runs 13 residues. Trimming cost V 5 bases and J 5 bases, with 11 bases left between them. CDR3 bases: TGCGCCAGCAGTAAGGACAGAAACAATGAGCAGTTCTTC. Translation: CASSKDRNNEQFF.

This clonotype was seen a handful of times. The chain joins TRBV27 to TRBJ1-5; unclear D gene. Looked up from germline, CDR1 is MNHEY and CDR2 is SMNVEV (reference sequence). There are 13 residues in the CDR3. V dropped 2 bases and J dropped 4 bases, with 6 bases sitting between them. CDR3: CASSLNLNQPQHF. CDR3 DNA: TGTGCCAGCAGTTTAAATTTAAATCAGCCCCAGCATTTT.

This clonotype has more than one count but fewer than ten. This chain connects TRBV20-1 to TRBJ2-3; D perhaps matches TRBD1 (6 bases). CDR3 length: 18 amino acids. From germline, CDR1 is DFQATT and CDR2 SNEGSKA (reference sequence). Trimming cost V 0 bases and J 0 bases, with 19 bases left between them. The CDR3 spells CSARDARGKAGSTDTQYF. In DNA form, the CDR3 reads TGCAGTGCTAGAGACGCTAGGGGGAAGGCAGGGAGCACAGATACGCAGTATTTT.

This clonotype was seen a few times. This chain joins TRBV12-3 or TRBV12-4 and TRBJ1-5; 8 bases are a match to TRBD1. V shed 3 bases, J shed 4 bases, and the junction held 5 bases outside the gene matches. The CDR3 covers 15 residues. The CDR3 sequence is CASSFQGARNQPQHF. DNA for the CDR3: TGTGCCAGCAGTTTTCAGGGGGCGAGAAATCAGCCCCAGCATTTT.

This clonotype was seen more than once but under ten times. The chain combines TRBV27 with TRBJ1-6; 9 bases align to TRBD1. This CDR3 has 16 amino acids. Germline CDR1 MNHEY, CDR2 SMNVEV (reference sequence). V shed 7 bases and J 6 bases; nucleotides not matched to a gene: 10. CDR3: CASTKRGQGVNSPLHF. The CDR3 region has the DNA TGTGCCAGCACCAAACGGGGACAGGGCGTTAATTCACCCCTCCACTTT.

V usage is TRBV29-1 and J usage is TRBJ2-6; tentatively, D is TRBD2 (5 bases). The V end was cut by 7 bases, the J end by 0 bases, with 13 bases between. Germline assignment: CDR1 SQVTM and CDR2 ANQGSEA. The CDR3 is 15 amino acids. The CDR3 here is CSAKAGVSGANVLTF. CDR3 DNA: TGCAGCGCAAAGGCCGGGGTCTCTGGGGCCAACGTCCTGACTTTC.

The chain is built from TRBV6-1 and TRBJ1-1; 7 bases line up with TRBD1. V dropped 6 bases and J dropped 4; count of bases not matched to a gene: 5. The length of the CDR3 is 13 residues. Germline CDR1 reads MNHNS; CDR2 reads SASEGT. The CDR3 region is CASRDRSVTEAFF. CDR3 nucleotide sequence: TGTGCCAGCAGGGACAGGTCAGTCACTGAAGCTTTCTTT.

The chain couples TRBV20-1 to TRBJ1-1, with TRBD1 identical over 8 bases. CDR1 and CDR2 from the germline V gene are DFQATT and SNEGSKA (reference sequence). The CDR3 is made up of 15 amino acids. The V and J ends lost 6 bases and 1 base, in that order; junction bases with no gene match: 10. CDR3 amino acids: CSARARGTGNTEAFF. The CDR3 DNA is TGCAGTGCAAGGGCAAGGGGGACAGGGAACACTGAAGCTTTCTTT.

The chain joins TRBV20-1 to TRBJ2-7; 7 bases fit TRBD1. In germline, CDR1 is DFQATT, CDR2 SNEGSKA (reference sequence). J gave up 1 base and V 3 bases, and 3 bases lay outside the gene matches. The CDR3 has 13 amino acids. The CDR3 DNA sequence: TGCAGTGCTAGCAGGGGGATATCCTACGAGCAGTACTTC. Encoded protein: CSASRGISYEQYF.

This clonotype was recorded at least ten times. CDR3 DNA sequence: TGCAGTGCTAGAGATGCGGGCAGAATGAACACTGAAGCTTTCTTT. Translation: CSARDAGRMNTEAFF. This sequence joins TRBV20-1 and TRBJ1-1; D gene ambiguous. The CDR3 has 15 amino acids. Germline lookup yields CDR1 DFQATT and CDR2 SNEGSKA (reference sequence). The V end was cut by 0 bases, the J end by 0 bases, with 11 bases between.

The CDR3 nucleotides read TGTGCCAGCAGGCAACAGGGGGCAGAGACCCAGTACTTC. It translates to CASRQQGAETQYF. This chain uses TRBV11-3 with TRBJ2-5, with 9 bases matching TRBD1. The CDR3 has 13 amino acids. Trimming cost V 6 bases and J 4 bases; bases outside gene matches: 3. The germline V gene encodes CDR1 SGHNT and CDR2 YENEEA. The variable domain in full, completed from reference TRBV11-3 and TRBJ2-5, reads EAGVVQSPRYKIIEKKQPVAFWCNPISGHNTLYWYLQNLGQGPELLIRYENEEAVDDSQLPKDRFSAERLKGVDSTLKIQPAELGDSAVYLCASRQQGAETQYFGPGTRLLVL.

This clonotype was picked up many times. The rearrangement joins TRBV20-1 to TRBJ1-4; no reliable D call. Per germline, CDR1 DFQATT and CDR2 SNEGSKA (reference sequence). The CDR3 covers 12 residues. The germline V and J ends were trimmed by 3 bases and 6 bases, with 8 bases remaining between them. The CDR3 DNA follows: TGCAGTGCTAGGGGTTTTTATGAAAAACTGTTTTTT. It codes for CSARGFYEKLFF.

This clonotype was observed a handful of times. The CDR3 nucleotides read TGCAGCGTTGAAGATCGGTTGAGCTCTGGAAACACCATATATTTT. It is translated as CSVEDRLSSGNTIYF. The chain recombines TRBV29-1 with TRBJ1-3; D gene unclear. The CDR3 consists of 15 residues. The germline CDR1 and CDR2 sequences are SQVTM and ANQGSEA. V lost 0 bases, J lost 0 bases, and 9 bases lay in between. Together with reference TRBV29-1 and TRBJ1-3, the CDR3 gives the full variable domain: SAVISQKPSRDICQRGTSLTIQCQVDSQVTMMFWYRQQPGQSLTLIATANQGSEATYESGFVIDKFPISRPNLTFSTLTVSNMSPEDSSIYLCSVEDRLSSGNTIYFGEGSWLTVV.

This clonotype has a handful of counts. CDR3 loop: CSVPRSASSYNEQFF. CDR3 nucleotide sequence: TGCAGTGTTCCTAGGTCAGCGAGTTCCTACAATGAGCAGTTCTTC. This chain uses TRBV29-1 with TRBJ2-1; D uncertain. The CDR3 totals 15 residues. In germline, CDR1 is SQVTM, CDR2 ANQGSEA.

The table lists this clonotype with a few counts. The CDR3 spells CASSQESTGITEAFF. In DNA form, the CDR3 reads TGTGCCAGCAGCCAAGAGTCGACAGGGATCACTGAAGCTTTCTTT. The chain links TRBV6-5 to TRBJ1-1; 7 bases fit TRBD1. The CDR3 is made up of 15 amino acids. After removal of 6 bases from V and 4 bases from J, the junction contained 11 bases not matched to a gene. Germline-derived CDR1 and CDR2 are MNHEY and SVGAGI.

This clonotype was seen many times. This chain connects TRBV7-6 to TRBJ2-5; 9 bases align to TRBD1. Germline lookup yields CDR1 SGHVS and CDR2 FNYEAQ. This CDR3 comprises 15 residues. Germline trimming cut 0 bases from V and 4 bases from J; bases unmatched to any gene: 3. In DNA form, the CDR3 reads TGTGCCAGCAGCTTAGCGAGGACAGGGGTAGAGACCCAGTACTTC. Protein: CASSLARTGVETQYF.

This clonotype was found many times. This chain links TRBV6-2 or TRBV6-3 with TRBJ1-6; a possible D gene is TRBD1 (5 bases). CDR3 length: 12 residues. Germline V gene data show CDR1 as MNHEY and CDR2 as SVGEGT. Trimming took 6 bases from V and 10 from J, leaving 10 bases between them. Here the CDR3 reads CASSLGVSPLHF. Written as DNA, the CDR3 is TGTGCCAGCAGCCTAGGGGTGTCACCCCTCCACTTT.

As to this clonotype: This sequence may be a read error, since a much larger clone differs from it by one base. The gene calls are TRBV7-2 and TRBJ2-1, with D hard to call. Trimming cost V 3 bases and J 10 bases, with 16 bases left between them. Germline values: CDR1 SGHTA, CDR2 FQGNSA. The CDR3 runs to 14 residues. CDR3 DNA: TGTGCCAGCAGCTTTCACGGAAGCGAGAGGGAGCAGTTCTTC. Translation: CASSFHGSEREQFF.

This clonotype was seen only a few times. The CDR3 DNA sequence: TGTGCCAGCAGCCCACCAATGAACACTGAAGCTTTCTTT. Protein product: CASSPPMNTEAFF. This chain uses TRBV11-2 with TRBJ1-1, with D unresolved. With 5 bases removed from V and 0 bases from J, the gap between germline ends came to 7 bases. This CDR3 has 13 residues. CDR1 is SGHAT and CDR2 is FQNNGV in the germline V gene.